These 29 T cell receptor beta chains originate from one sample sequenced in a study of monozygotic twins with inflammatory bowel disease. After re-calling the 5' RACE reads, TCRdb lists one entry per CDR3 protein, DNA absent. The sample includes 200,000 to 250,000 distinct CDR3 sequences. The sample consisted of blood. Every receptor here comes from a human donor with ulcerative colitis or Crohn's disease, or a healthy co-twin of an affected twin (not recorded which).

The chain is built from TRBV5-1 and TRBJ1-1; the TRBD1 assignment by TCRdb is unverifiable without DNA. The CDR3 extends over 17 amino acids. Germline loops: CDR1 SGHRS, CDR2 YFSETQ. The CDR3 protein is CASSFGQGSPMNTEAFF.

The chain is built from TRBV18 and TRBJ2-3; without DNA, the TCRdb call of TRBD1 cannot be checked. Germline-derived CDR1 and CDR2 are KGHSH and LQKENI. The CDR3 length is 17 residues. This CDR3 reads CASSPIPAGTPTDTQYF.

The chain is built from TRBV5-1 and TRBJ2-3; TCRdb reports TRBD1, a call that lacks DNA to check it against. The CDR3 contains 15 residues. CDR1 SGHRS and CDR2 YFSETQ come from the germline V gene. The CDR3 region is CASSFRGSRTDTQYF. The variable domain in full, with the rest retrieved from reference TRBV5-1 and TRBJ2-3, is KAGVTQTPRYLIKTRGQQVTLSCSPISGHRSVSWYQQTPGQGLQFLFEYFSETQRNKGNFPGRFSGRQFSNSRSEMNVSTLELGDSALYLCASSFRGSRTDTQYFGPGTRLTVL.

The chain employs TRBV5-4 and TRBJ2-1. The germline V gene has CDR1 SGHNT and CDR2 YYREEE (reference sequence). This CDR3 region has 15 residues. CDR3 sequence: CASSLAANSYNEQFF.

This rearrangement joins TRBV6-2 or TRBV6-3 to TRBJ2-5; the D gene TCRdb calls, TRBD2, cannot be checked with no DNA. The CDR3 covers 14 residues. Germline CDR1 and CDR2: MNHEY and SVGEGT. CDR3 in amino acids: CASRVAGASETQYF.

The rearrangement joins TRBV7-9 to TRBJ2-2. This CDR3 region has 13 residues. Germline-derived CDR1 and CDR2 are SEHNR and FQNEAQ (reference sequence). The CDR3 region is CASSPRNTGELFF.

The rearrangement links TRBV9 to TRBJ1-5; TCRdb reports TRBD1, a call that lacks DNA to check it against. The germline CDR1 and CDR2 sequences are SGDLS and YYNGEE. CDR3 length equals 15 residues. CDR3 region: CASSGAGTVNQPQHF.

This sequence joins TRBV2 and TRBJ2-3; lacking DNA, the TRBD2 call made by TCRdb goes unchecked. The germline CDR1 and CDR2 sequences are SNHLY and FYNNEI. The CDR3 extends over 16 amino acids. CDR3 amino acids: CASSPHSGGVTDTQYF.

CDR3 in amino acids: CSARDDRNQPQHF. The genes are TRBV20-1 and TRBJ1-5. CDR3 size: 13 residues. The germline CDR1 and CDR2 sequences are DFQATT and SNEGSKA (reference sequence).

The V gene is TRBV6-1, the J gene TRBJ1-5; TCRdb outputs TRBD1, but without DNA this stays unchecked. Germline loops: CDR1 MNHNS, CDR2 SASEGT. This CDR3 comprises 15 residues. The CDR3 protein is CASSATGLSNQPQHF.

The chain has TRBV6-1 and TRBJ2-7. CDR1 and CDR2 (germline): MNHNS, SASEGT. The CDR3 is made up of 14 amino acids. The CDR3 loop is CASSEPGFLYEQYF.

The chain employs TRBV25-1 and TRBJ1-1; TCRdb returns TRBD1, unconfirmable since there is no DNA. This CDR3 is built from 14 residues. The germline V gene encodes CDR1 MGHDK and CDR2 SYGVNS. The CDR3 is CASSELKTGRGAFF.

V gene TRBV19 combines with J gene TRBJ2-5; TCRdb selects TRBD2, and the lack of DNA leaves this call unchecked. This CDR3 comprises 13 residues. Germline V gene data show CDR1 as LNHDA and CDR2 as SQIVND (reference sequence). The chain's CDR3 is CASRAIAKETQYF.

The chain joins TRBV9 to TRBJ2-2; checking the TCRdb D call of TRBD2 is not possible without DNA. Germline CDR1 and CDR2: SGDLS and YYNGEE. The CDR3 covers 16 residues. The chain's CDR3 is CASSVGTSGKIGELFF.

This CDR3 reads CASSYFGTGTPEQYF. The chain uses TRBV6-5 and TRBJ2-7; no DNA is available, so the TRBD1 call from TCRdb remains unchecked. Per the germline V gene, CDR1 is MNHEY and CDR2 is SVGAGI. The CDR3 runs 15 residues.

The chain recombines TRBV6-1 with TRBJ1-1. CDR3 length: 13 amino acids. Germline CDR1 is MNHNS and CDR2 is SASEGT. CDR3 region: CASSKKVNTEAFF.

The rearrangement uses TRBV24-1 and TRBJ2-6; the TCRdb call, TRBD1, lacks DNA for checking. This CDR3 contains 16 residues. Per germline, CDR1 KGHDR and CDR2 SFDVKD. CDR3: CATSDTGYSGANVLTF.

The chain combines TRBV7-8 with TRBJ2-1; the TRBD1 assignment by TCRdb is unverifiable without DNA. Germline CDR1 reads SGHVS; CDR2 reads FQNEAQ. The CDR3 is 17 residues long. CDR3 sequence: CASSPQAGGGSYNEQFF.

CDR3 protein: CASSLSGQGDYEQYF. This chain uses TRBV5-5 with TRBJ2-7; TCRdb calls TRBD1, which cannot be checked without DNA. The CDR3 spans 15 residues. CDR1 SGHKS and CDR2 YYEKEE come from the germline V gene (reference sequence).

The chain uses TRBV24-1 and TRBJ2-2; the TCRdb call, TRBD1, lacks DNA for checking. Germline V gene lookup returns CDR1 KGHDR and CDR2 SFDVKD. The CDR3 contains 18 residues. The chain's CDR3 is CATSDTVDRGRGTGELFF.

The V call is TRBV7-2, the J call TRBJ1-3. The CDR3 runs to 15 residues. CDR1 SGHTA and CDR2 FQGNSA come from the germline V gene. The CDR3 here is CASSSDGSSGNTIYF.

CDR3 sequence: CASSMRFDGRTYEQYF. The chain carries TRBV19 and TRBJ2-7. Looked up from germline, CDR1 is LNHDA and CDR2 is SQIVND (reference sequence). The CDR3 runs 16 residues.

CDR3 region: CSAVGGRRFTDTQYF. This rearrangement joins TRBV29-1 to TRBJ2-3; lacking DNA, the TRBD1 call made by TCRdb goes unchecked. Germline V gene lookup returns CDR1 SQVTM and CDR2 ANQGSEA. The CDR3 spans 15 residues.

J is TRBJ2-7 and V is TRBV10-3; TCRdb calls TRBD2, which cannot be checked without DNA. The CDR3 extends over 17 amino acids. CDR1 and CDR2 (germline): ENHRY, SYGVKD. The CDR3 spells CAISAGLAGGISYEQYF.

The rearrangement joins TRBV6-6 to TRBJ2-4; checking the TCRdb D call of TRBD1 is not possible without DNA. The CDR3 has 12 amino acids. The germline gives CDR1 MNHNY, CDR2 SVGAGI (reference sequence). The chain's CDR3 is CASSWDRSFQYF.

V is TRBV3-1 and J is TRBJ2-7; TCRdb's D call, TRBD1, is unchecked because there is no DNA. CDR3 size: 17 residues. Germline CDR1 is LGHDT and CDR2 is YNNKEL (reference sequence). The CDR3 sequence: CASSQEGRAGTYHEQYF.

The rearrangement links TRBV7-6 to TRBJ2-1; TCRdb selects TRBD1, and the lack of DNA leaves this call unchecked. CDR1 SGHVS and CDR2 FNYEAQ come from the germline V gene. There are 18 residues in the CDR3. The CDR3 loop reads CASSSSPLAASSYNEQFF. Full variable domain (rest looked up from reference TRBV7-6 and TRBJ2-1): GAGVSQSPRYKVTKRGQDVALRCDPISGHVSLYWYRQALGQGPEFLTYFNYEAQQDKSGLPNDRFSAERPEGSISTLTIQRTEQRDSAMYRCASSSSPLAASSYNEQFFGPGTRLTVL.

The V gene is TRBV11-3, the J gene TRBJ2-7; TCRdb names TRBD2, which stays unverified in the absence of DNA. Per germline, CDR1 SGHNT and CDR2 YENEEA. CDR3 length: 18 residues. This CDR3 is CASSPRLAGALIYYEQYF.

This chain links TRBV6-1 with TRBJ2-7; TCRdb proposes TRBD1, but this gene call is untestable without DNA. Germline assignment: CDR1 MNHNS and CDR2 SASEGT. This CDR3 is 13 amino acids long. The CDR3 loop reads CASSTDRQYEQYF.